Presented here are 8 T cell receptor beta chains from one specimen sequenced in a study of PD-L1 blockade in urothelial cancer. Described time point: peripheral blood 6 weeks after treatment start. The repertoire was sequenced with immunoSEQ multiplex PCR; TCRdb's copy has only in-frame clones and lacks some. The sample includes over 100,000 clones, around 93% of them seen just once. The sample consisted of PBMCs, taken around atezolizumab (anti-PD-L1) treatment. These receptors were collected from a man in his 60s with urothelial cancer.

The V gene is TRBV28, the J gene TRBJ2-3; 9 bases map to TRBD2. The CDR3 loop spans 16 amino acids. Germline V CDR1 and CDR2: MDHEN, SYDVKM. The V gene end was trimmed by 2 bases and the J gene end by 2 bases; junction bases not matched to a gene: 5. Here the CDR3 reads CASSLGLAGTTDTQYF. DNA for the CDR3: TGTGCCAGCAGTTTAGGTCTAGCGGGAACCACAGATACGCAGTATTTT. The full variable domain, in which reference TRBV28 and TRBJ2-3 provide the parts outside the CDR3, is DVKVTQSSRYLVKRTGEKVFLECVQDMDHENMFWYRQDPGLGLRLIYFSYDVKMKEKGDIPEGYSVSREKKERFSLILESASTNQTSMYLCASSLGLAGTTDTQYFGPGTRLTVL.

The rearrangement joins TRBV10-2 to TRBJ1-2; unclear D gene. V lost 3 bases to trimming and J lost 2 bases, with 7 bases between them. CDR3 length: 13 amino acids. Per the germline V gene, CDR1 is WSHSY and CDR2 is SAAADI. The CDR3 spells CASSDANNYGYTF. As DNA, the CDR3 is TGCGCCAGCAGTGATGCTAACAACTATGGCTACACCTTC.

The J gene is TRBJ2-7, the V gene TRBV9, with TRBD1 matching 8 bases. Looked up from germline, CDR1 is SGDLS and CDR2 is YYNGEE. With 0 bases clipped from V and 6 bases from J, the junction kept 8 bases outside the gene matches. This CDR3 region has 15 residues. The CDR3 spells CASSVAGGLGGEQYF. The CDR3, as DNA: TGTGCCAGCAGCGTAGCAGGGGGCCTAGGGGGCGAGCAGTACTTC.

The V and J genes are TRBV7-2 and TRBJ2-7; TRBD2 agrees at 14 bases. The germline CDR1 and CDR2 sequences are SGHTA and FQGNSA. The CDR3 sequence is 15 residues long. The ends lost 4 bases at V and 4 bases at J; junction bases unmatched: 3. Written as DNA, the CDR3 is TGTGCCAGCAGCTGGACTAGCGGGGGGCCTTACGAGCAGTACTTC. This translates into CASSWTSGGPYEQYF.

The chain carries TRBV11-1 and TRBJ2-3; 7 nucleotides align to TRBD1. The junction had 10 bases not matched to a gene; V was cut back by 4 bases and J by 6 bases. The CDR3 spans 15 residues. CDR1 is SGHAT, CDR2 FQDESV, per germline (reference sequence). CDR3 loop: CASSSGTALGDTQYF. CDR3 DNA sequence: TGTGCCAGCAGCTCCGGGACAGCCTTGGGGGATACGCAGTATTTT.

J is TRBJ2-7 and V is TRBV4-3; TRBD2 matches 12 bases. In germline, CDR1 is LGHNA, CDR2 YSLEER. V lost 4 bases to trimming and J lost 12 bases; unmatched junction nucleotides: 10. The length of the CDR3 is 14 residues. The CDR3 region has the DNA TGCGCCAGCAGCCTCACCGGGACTAGCGGGCCTCGGTACTTC. It translates to CASSLTGTSGPRYF.

The chain recombines TRBV9 with TRBJ2-1, with a tentative D call TRBD1 (5 bases). Germline-derived CDR1 and CDR2 are SGDLS and YYNGEE. V dropped 2 bases and J dropped 5 bases, with 11 bases sitting between them. The CDR3 runs to 14 residues. The chain's CDR3 is CASSVARADNEQFF. CDR3 sequence (DNA): TGTGCCAGCAGCGTTGCCAGGGCTGACAATGAGCAGTTCTTC.

The CDR3 sequence is CASGTGNSPLHF. In DNA, the CDR3 is TGCGCCAGCGGGACAGGAAATTCACCCCTCCACTTT. This chain uses TRBV10-1 with TRBJ1-6; TRBD1 aligns across 8 bases. V trimming: 8 bases; J trimming: 7 bases; junction bases outside the gene matches: 1. This CDR3 has 12 residues. CDR1 and CDR2 (germline): WNHNN, SYGVQD (reference sequence).